The 18 T cell receptor beta chains below were found in one sample sequenced in a study of regulatory and conventional T cells in RAG deficiency. This table comes from immunoSEQ multiplex PCR, and its TCRdb copy is limited to in-frame clones, with some not included. The sample carries tens of thousands of clones, around 90% recorded once. The data were also submitted as part of a second study, on regulatory T cells. That source notes: Primers: 52 TRBV forward and 13 TRBJ reverse.

The sequencing sample was made of CD8+ T cells sorted from blood. The receptor source for this set is a human donor in good health.

V usage is TRBV9 and J usage is TRBJ2-3; possible D gene TRBD2, 5 bases. Trimming took 0 bases from V and 4 from J, leaving 9 bases between them. The germline gives CDR1 SGDLS, CDR2 YYNGEE. This CDR3 spans 14 amino acids. DNA of the CDR3: TGTGCCAGCAGCGTAGAACTAGTGGCAGATACGCAGTATTTT. Its translation: CASSVELVADTQYF.

The chain links TRBV27 to TRBJ2-7; tentatively, D is TRBD2 (7 bases). Germline lookup yields CDR1 MNHEY and CDR2 SMNVEV (reference sequence). Trimming removed 3 bases at V and 7 bases at J, with 10 bases between. This CDR3 is 12 amino acids long. CDR3 loop: CASSFRGGEQYF. Written as DNA, the CDR3 is TGTGCCAGCAGTTTTAGGGGGGGGGAGCAGTACTTC.

The V call is TRBV4-1, the J call TRBJ1-3; TRBD1 is a possible D gene (5 bases). Trimming cost V 0 bases and J 4 bases, with 10 bases left between them. CDR1 and CDR2 from the germline V gene are MGHRA and YSYEKL. The CDR3 runs to 15 residues. CDR3: CASSQDLGAGNTIYF. CDR3 sequence (DNA): TGCGCCAGCAGCCAAGATTTAGGGGCGGGAAACACCATATATTTT.

This clone was found once. The chain recombines TRBV5-1 with TRBJ2-3; D unresolved. CDR1 and CDR2 from the germline V gene are SGHRS and YFSETQ. This CDR3 comprises 15 residues. V shed 4 bases and J shed 0 bases, with 12 bases lying between them. The CDR3 protein is CASSPRGASTDTQYF. CDR3 bases: TGCGCCAGCAGCCCCCGCGGCGCTAGCACAGATACGCAGTATTTT.

V and J are TRBV7-3 and TRBJ2-7; 11 bases line up with TRBD1. The CDR3 covers 13 residues. Germline V gene sequence: CDR1 SGHTA, CDR2 FQGTGA. V dropped 4 bases and J dropped 6; count of bases not matched to a gene: 2. The DNA of the CDR3 is TGTGCCAGCAGCTCGGGACAGGGGGGCGAGCAGTACTTC. Its translation: CASSSGQGGEQYF.

The V gene is TRBV27, the J gene TRBJ2-1; D is uncertain. The V and J ends lost 4 bases and 0 bases respectively, with 10 bases between them. CDR3 length: 15 amino acids. Germline V gene sequence: CDR1 MNHEY, CDR2 SMNVEV (reference sequence). CDR3 nucleotide sequence: TGTGCCAGCAGTTCCGACACCAGCTCCTACAATGAGCAGTTCTTC. Translated: CASSSDTSSYNEQFF.

DNA of the CDR3: TGTGCCAGCATGGGGGGCGCGGGGAACTCCTACGAGCAGTACTTC. This translates into CASMGGAGNSYEQYF. The gene calls are TRBV6-6 and TRBJ2-7; either TRBD1 or TRBD2 may supply D (6 bases each). Trimming cost V 7 bases and J 0 bases, with 16 bases left between them. This CDR3 region has 15 residues. Germline-derived CDR1 and CDR2 are MNHNY and SVGAGI (reference sequence).

CDR3 nucleotide sequence: TGTGCCTGGATTCCTGGACAGGGAGACACTGAAGCTTTCTTT. Its protein product is CAWIPGQGDTEAFF. The chain employs TRBV30 and TRBJ1-1; TRBD1 agrees at 8 bases. J gave up 3 bases and V 4 bases, and 7 bases lay outside the gene matches. This CDR3 has 14 residues. CDR1 and CDR2 from the germline V gene are GTSNPN and SVGIG (reference sequence).

Concerning this clone itself: This sample includes further DNA sequences coding for the same CDR3. The V and J genes are TRBV5-1 and TRBJ1-2, with no clear D. V dropped 3 bases and J dropped 8 bases, with 14 bases sitting between them. CDR1 and CDR2 (germline): SGHRS, YFSETQ. The CDR3 loop spans 13 amino acids. The CDR3 DNA follows: TGCGCCAGCAGCTGGTTAGGAGTGGAGGGCTACACCTTC. It translates to CASSWLGVEGYTF. Looking up the rest from reference TRBV5-1 and TRBJ1-2 gives the full variable domain: KAGVTQTPRYLIKTRGQQVTLSCSPISGHRSVSWYQQTPGQGLQFLFEYFSETQRNKGNFPGRFSGRQFSNSRSEMNVSTLELGDSALYLCASSWLGVEGYTFGSGTRLTVV.

The V call is TRBV7-6, the J call TRBJ1-1, with TRBD1 as a possible D gene (5 bases). V was cut by 2 bases and J by 6 bases, with 10 bases left in between. This CDR3 spans 13 amino acids. The germline V gene encodes CDR1 SGHVS and CDR2 FNYEAQ. The CDR3 reads CASSLSGKSEAFF. Here the CDR3 DNA reads TGTGCCAGCAGCTTATCAGGGAAGTCTGAAGCTTTCTTT.

This chain connects TRBV11-2 to TRBJ2-2; 12 bases are a match to TRBD2. This CDR3 has 16 amino acids. CDR1 and CDR2 from the germline V gene are SGHAT and FQNNGV. The trim removed 4 bases at V and 3 bases at J, leaving 3 bases unmatched. The CDR3 DNA reads as TGTGCCAGCAGCTCCGGGACTAGCGGGTACACCGGGGAGCTGTTTTTT. It specifies CASSSGTSGYTGELFF.

In this sample, this clone turned up a few times. The junction shows a germline mismatch at one end, possibly a read error. The CDR3 here is CAISESAVGDYTEAFF. The CDR3 region has the DNA TGTGCCATCAGTGAGTCGGCAGTTGGGGATTACACTGAAGCTTTCTTT. The chain couples TRBV6-1 to TRBJ1-1; D is uncertain. The CDR3 sequence is 16 residues long. Germline CDR1 and CDR2: MNHNS and SASEGT.

Comment on this clone: The same CDR3 can be traced to other DNA sequences in this sample. This rearrangement joins TRBV13 to TRBJ2-1; no reliable D call. The V gene lost 0 bases and the J gene lost 6 bases, with 3 bases spanning the gap. The CDR3 runs 12 residues. CDR1 is PRHDT, CDR2 FYEKMQ, per germline (reference sequence). CDR3 DNA: TGTGCCAGCAGCTTAGGCGGCAATGAGCAGTTCTTC. It is translated as CASSLGGNEQFF. The full variable domain, rest sourced from reference TRBV13 and TRBJ2-1, is AAGVIQSPRHLIKEKRETATLKCYPIPRHDTVYWYQQGPGQDPQFLISFYEKMQSDKGSIPDRFSAQQFSDYHSELNMSSLELGDSALYFCASSLGGNEQFFGPGTRLTVL.

Turning to this clone: A junction boundary mismatches the germline segment, possibly from a read error. The chain has TRBV7-7 and TRBJ1-1; D is undetermined. The V gene's germline CDR1 is SSHAT and CDR2 FNYEAQ (reference sequence). The CDR3 spans 13 residues. The CDR3 reads CASSLFEGTEAFF. In nucleotides, the CDR3 is TGTGCTAGCAGCTTGTTCGAAGGCACTGAAGCTTTCTTT.

This clone appeared a few times. This sequence joins TRBV5-5 and TRBJ1-3, with D tentatively TRBD1 (6 bases). The CDR3 loop spans 15 amino acids. Trimming removed 1 base from V and 8 bases from J, with 16 bases in between. Per germline, CDR1 SGHKS and CDR2 YYEKEE (reference sequence). The CDR3 bases are TGTGCCAGCAGCTTGCCCGGACAGTTGTTGGACACCATATATTTT. This codes for CASSLPGQLLDTIYF.

V is TRBV13 and J is TRBJ1-2, with 9 positions matching TRBD1. CDR1 is PRHDT and CDR2 is FYEKMQ in the germline V gene (reference sequence). The CDR3 contains 15 residues. V was clipped by 6 bases and J by 7 bases; unmatched bases: 12. CDR3 nucleotide sequence: TGTGCCAGCAGAGAGGGGTCCGGGACAGGGTCTGGCTACACCTTC. It codes for CASREGSGTGSGYTF.

Turning to this clone: One end of the junction does not line up with germline, which may come from a read error. The rearrangement links TRBV7-7 to TRBJ2-1; maybe TRBD2 (6 bases). Germline V gene lookup returns CDR1 SSHAT and CDR2 FNYEAQ (reference sequence). The CDR3 totals 17 residues. CDR3 nucleotide sequence: TGTGCTAGCAGCCCTGACCGGGACTCGAGCTCCTACAATGAGCAGTTCTTC. Encoded protein: CASSPDRDSSSYNEQFF.

V usage is TRBV11-1 and J usage is TRBJ1-1; possibly TRBD1 for D (5 bases). CDR1 and CDR2 from the germline V gene are SGHAT and FQDESV (reference sequence). The CDR3 has 11 amino acids. Trimming pared 3 bases from V and 7 bases from J, leaving 6 bases between. The CDR3 sequence: CASSLGGEAFF. Here the CDR3 DNA reads TGTGCCAGCAGCTTGGGGGGTGAAGCTTTCTTT.